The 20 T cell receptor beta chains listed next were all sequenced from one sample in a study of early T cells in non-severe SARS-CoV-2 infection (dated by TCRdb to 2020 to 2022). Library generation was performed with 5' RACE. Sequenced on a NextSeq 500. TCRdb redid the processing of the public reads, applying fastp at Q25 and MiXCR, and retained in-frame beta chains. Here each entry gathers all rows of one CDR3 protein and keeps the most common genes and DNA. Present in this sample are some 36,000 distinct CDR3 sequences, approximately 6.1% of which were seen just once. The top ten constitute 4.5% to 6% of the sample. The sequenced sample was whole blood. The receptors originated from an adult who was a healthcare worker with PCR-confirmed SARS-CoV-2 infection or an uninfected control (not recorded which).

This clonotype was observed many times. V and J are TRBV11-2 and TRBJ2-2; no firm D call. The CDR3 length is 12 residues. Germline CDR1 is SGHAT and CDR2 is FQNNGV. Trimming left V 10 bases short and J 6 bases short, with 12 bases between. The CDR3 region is CATSSGSGELFF. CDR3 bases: TGTGCCACTTCGAGTGGGTCCGGGGAGCTGTTTTTT.

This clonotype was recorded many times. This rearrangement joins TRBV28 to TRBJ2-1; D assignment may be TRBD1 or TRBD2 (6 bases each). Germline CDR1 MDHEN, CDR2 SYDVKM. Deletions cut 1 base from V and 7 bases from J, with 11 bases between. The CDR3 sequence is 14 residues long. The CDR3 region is CASSLSWGANEQFF. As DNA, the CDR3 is TGTGCCAGCAGTTTATCTTGGGGGGCAAATGAGCAGTTCTTC.

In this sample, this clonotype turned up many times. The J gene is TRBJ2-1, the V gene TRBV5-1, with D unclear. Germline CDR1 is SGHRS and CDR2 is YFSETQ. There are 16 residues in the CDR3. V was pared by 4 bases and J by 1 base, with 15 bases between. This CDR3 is CASSRTAPGSYNEQFF. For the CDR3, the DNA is TGCGCCAGCAGCCGAACGGCCCCTGGGTCCTACAATGAGCAGTTCTTC.

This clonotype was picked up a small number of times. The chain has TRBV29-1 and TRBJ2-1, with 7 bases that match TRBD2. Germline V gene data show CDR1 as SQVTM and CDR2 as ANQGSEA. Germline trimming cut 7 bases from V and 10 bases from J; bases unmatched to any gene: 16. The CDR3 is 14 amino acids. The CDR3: CSGQRSGGAGEQFF. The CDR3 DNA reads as TGCAGCGGCCAGCGTTCGGGAGGTGCGGGAGAGCAGTTCTTC.

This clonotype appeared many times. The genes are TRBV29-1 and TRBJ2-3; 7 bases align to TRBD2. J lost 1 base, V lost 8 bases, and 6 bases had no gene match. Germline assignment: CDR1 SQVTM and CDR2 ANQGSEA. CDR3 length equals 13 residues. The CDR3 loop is CSFGGIGTDTQYF. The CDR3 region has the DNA TGCAGCTTCGGGGGGATTGGCACAGATACGCAGTATTTT.

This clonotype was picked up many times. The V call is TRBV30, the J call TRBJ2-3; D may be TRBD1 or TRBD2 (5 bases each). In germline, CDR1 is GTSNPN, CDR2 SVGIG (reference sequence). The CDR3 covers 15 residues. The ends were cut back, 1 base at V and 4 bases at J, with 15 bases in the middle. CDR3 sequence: CAWSAGLWDPDTQYF. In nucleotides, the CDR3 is TGTGCCTGGAGTGCGGGCCTTTGGGACCCAGATACGCAGTATTTT.

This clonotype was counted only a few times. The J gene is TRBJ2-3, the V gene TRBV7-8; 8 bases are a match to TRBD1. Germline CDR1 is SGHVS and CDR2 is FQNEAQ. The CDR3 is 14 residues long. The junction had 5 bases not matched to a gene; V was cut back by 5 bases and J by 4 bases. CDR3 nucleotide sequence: TGTGCCAGCAGCCGCCCAGGGGGCCCAGATACGCAGTATTTT. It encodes CASSRPGGPDTQYF. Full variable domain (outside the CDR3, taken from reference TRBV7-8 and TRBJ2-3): GAGVSQSPRYKVAKRGQDVALRCDPISGHVSLFWYQQALGQGPEFLTYFQNEAQLDKSGLPSDRFFAERPEGSVSTLKIQRTQQEDSAVYLCASSRPGGPDTQYFGPGTRLTVL.

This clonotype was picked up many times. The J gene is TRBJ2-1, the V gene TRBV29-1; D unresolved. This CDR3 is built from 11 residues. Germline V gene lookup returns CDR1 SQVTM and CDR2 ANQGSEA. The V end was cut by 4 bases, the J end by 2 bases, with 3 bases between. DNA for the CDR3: TGCAGCGTTGGAGCCTACAATGAGCAGTTCTTC. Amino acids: CSVGAYNEQFF.

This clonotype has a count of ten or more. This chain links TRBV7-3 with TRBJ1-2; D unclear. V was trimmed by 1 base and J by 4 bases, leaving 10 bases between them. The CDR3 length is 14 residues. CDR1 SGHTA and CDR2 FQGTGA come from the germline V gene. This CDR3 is CASSLNTASYGYTF. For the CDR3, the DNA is TGTGCCAGCAGCTTAAACACAGCTTCCTATGGCTACACCTTC.

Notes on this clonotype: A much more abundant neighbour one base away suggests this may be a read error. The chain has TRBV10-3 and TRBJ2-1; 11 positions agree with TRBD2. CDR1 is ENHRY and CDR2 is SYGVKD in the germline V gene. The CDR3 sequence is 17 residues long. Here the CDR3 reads CAISLAGGSSSYNEQLF. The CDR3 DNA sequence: TGTGCCATCAGCCTAGCGGGAGGTTCGAGCTCCTACAATGAGCAGTTGTTC.

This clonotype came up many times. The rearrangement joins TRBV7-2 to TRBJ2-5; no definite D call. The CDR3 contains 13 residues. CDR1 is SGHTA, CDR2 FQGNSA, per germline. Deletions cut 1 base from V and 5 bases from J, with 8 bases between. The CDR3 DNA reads TGTGCCAGCAGCTTAGGGTTCGGGGAGACCCAGTACTTC. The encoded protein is CASSLGFGETQYF.

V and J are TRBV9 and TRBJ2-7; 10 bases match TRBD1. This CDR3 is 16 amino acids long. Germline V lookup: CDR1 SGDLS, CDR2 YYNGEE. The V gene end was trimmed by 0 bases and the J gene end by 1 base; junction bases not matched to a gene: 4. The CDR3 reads CASSVGPGQGSYEQYF. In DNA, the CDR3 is TGTGCCAGCAGCGTAGGTCCGGGACAGGGGTCCTACGAGCAGTACTTC.

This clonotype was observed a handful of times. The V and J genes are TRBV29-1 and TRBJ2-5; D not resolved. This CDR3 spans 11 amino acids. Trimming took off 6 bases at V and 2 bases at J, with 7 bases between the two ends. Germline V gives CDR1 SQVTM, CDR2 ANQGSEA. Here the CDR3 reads CSVNSQETQYF. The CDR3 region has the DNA TGCAGCGTGAACAGTCAAGAGACCCAGTACTTC.

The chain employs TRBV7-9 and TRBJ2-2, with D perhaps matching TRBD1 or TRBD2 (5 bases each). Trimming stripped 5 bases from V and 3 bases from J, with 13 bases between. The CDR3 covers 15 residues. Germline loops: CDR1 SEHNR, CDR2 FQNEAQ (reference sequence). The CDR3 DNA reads TGTGCCAGCAGCCGACCGGGACGGGACACCGGGGAGCTGTTTTTT. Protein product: CASSRPGRDTGELFF.

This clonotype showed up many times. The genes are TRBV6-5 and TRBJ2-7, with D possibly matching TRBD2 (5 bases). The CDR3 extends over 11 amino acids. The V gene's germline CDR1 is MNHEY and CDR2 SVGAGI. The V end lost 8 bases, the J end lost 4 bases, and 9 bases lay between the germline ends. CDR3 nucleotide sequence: TGTGCCAGCCGTAGGAGGTACGAGCAGTACTTC. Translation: CASRRRYEQYF.

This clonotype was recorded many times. The CDR3 region is CASSFPGRDGYSNQPQHF. The CDR3 coding sequence is TGCGCCAGCAGCTTCCCTGGCCGGGACGGATATAGCAATCAGCCCCAGCATTTT. The chain joins TRBV5-1 to TRBJ1-5; tentatively, D is TRBD1 (5 bases). V lost 2 bases to trimming and J lost 0 bases, with 18 bases between them. The CDR3 is 18 amino acids. Germline V lookup: CDR1 SGHRS, CDR2 YFSETQ. The full variable domain, its missing parts supplied by reference TRBV5-1 and TRBJ1-5, is KAGVTQTPRYLIKTRGQQVTLSCSPISGHRSVSWYQQTPGQGLQFLFEYFSETQRNKGNFPGRFSGRQFSNSRSEMNVSTLELGDSALYLCASSFPGRDGYSNQPQHFGDGTRLSIL.

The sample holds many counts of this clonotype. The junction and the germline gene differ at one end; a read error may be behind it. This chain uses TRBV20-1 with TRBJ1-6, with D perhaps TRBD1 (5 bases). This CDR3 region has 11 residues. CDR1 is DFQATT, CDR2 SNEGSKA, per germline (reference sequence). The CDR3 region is CSASPPGTLDF. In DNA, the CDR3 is TGCAGTGCTAGCCCCCCAGGGACCCTCGACTTT.

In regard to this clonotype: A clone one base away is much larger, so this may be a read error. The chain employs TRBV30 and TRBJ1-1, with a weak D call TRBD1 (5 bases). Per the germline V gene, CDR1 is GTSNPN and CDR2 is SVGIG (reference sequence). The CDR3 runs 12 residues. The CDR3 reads CVWRRGTAEAFF. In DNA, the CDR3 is TGTGTCTGGAGGAGGGGTACGGCTGAAGCTTTCTTT. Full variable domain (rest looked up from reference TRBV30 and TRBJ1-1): SQTIHQWPATLVQPVGSPLSLECTVEGTSNPNLYWYRQAAGRGLQLLFYSVGIGQISSEVPQNLSASRPQDRQFILSSKKLLLSDSGFYLCVWRRGTAEAFFGQGTRLTVV.

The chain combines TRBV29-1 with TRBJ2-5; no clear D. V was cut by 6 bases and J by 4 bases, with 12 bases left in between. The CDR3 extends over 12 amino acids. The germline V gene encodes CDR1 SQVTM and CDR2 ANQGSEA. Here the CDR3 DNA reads TGCAGCGTAACCGGTGGGGTAGAGACCCAGTACTTC. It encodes CSVTGGVETQYF.

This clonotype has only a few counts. CDR3 sequence reads: CASSLLDLNQPQHF. Written as DNA, the CDR3 is TGTGCCAGCAGTTTATTGGACCTCAATCAGCCCCAGCATTTT. V is TRBV28 and J is TRBJ1-5; no definite D call. Trimming left V 1 base short and J 3 bases short, with 7 bases between. Per germline, CDR1 MDHEN and CDR2 SYDVKM. This CDR3 comprises 14 residues.